This TCR beta chain was sequenced for a study of glioma-infiltrating T cells after dendritic cell vaccination. About the research overall: Patients had newly diagnosed or recurrent glioblastoma and received dendritic cell vaccines.

TCRdb's copy holds only in-frame clones and misses some; the assay was immunoSEQ multiplex PCR. The sample holds 90,000 to 100,000 clones, roughly three quarters seen once. All glioblastoma patients lacked an isocitrate dehydrogenase mutation. Per germline, CDR1 SGHRS and CDR2 YFSETQ. CDR3 length equals 15 residues. Losses at the gene ends were 0 bases for V and 4 bases for J; bases not matched to a gene: 4. The sample was blood, taken before dendritic cell vaccination. The chain carries TRBV5-1 and TRBJ2-3; 8 bases fit TRBD2. The clonotype originates from a human donor with glioblastoma. This CDR3 reads CASSLAGGAADTQYF. CDR3 nucleotide sequence: TGCGCCAGCAGCTTGGCCGGGGGGGCCGCAGATACGCAGTATTTT.